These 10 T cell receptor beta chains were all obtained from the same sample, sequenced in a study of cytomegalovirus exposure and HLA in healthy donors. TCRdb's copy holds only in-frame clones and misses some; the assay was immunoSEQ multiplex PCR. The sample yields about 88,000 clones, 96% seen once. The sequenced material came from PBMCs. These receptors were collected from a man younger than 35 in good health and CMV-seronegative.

The CDR3 spells CASSLFSGQVGNQPQHF. The CDR3 nucleotides read TGTGCCAGCAGCTTGTTTAGTGGACAGGTTGGCAATCAGCCCCAGCATTTT. This sequence joins TRBV5-5 and TRBJ1-5; 7 bases align to TRBD1. V shed 1 base, J shed 2 bases, and the junction held 9 bases outside the gene matches. The CDR3 contains 17 residues. CDR1 is SGHKS and CDR2 is YYEKEE in the germline V gene (reference sequence).

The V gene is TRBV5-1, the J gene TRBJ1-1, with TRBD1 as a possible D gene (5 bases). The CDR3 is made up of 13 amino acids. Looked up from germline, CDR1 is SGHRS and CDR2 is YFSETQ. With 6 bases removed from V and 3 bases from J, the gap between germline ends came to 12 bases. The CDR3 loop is CASTNRGDTEAFF. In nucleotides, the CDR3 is TGCGCCAGCACGAACCGGGGGGACACTGAAGCTTTCTTT.

CDR3 nucleotide sequence: TGTGCCAGCAGTGGGGCAGCTAACTATGGCTACACCTTC. This sequence encodes CASSGAANYGYTF. The gene calls are TRBV25-1 and TRBJ1-2; D is unclear. The V gene lost 4 bases and the J gene lost 0 bases, with 6 bases spanning the gap. The germline V gene encodes CDR1 MGHDK and CDR2 SYGVNS. The CDR3 contains 13 residues.

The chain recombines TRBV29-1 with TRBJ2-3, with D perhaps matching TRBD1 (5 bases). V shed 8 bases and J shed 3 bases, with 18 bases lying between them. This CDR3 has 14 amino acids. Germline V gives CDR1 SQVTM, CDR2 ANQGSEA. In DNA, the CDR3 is TGCAGCACTGCCGACAGTGGTTGGACAGATACGCAGTATTTT. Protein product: CSTADSGWTDTQYF.

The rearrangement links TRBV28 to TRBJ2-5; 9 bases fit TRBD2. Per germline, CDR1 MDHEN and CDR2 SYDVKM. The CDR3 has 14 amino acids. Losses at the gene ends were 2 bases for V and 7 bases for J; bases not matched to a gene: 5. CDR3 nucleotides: TGTGCCAGCAGTTTAGCGGGAGGGGGAGCGACCCAGTACTTC. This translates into CASSLAGGGATQYF.

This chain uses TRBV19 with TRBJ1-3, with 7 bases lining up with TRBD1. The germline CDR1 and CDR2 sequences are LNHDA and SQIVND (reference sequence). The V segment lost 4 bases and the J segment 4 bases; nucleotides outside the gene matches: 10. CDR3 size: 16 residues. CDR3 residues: CASSTYSTGRGNTIYF. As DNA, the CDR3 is TGTGCCAGTAGTACCTATTCGACAGGGAGGGGAAACACCATATATTTT.

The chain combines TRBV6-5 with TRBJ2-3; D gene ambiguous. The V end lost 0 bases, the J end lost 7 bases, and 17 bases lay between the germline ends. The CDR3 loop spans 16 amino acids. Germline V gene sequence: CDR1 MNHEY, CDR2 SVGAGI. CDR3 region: CASSYSTLGRLNTQYF. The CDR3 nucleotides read TGTGCCAGCAGTTACTCGACGCTAGGCCGTTTGAATACGCAGTATTTT.

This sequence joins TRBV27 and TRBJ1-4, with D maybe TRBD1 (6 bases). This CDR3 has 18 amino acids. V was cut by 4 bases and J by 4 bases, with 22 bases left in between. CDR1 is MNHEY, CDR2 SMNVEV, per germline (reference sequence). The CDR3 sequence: CASSSRLFHRAFNEKLFF. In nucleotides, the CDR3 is TGTGCCAGCAGTTCTCGACTCTTCCACAGGGCCTTTAATGAAAAACTGTTTTTT. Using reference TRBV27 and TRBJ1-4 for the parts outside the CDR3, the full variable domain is EAQVTQNPRYLITVTGKKLTVTCSQNMNHEYMSWYRQDPGLGLRQIYYSMNVEVTDKGDVPEGYKVSRKEKRNFPLILESPSPNQTSLYFCASSSRLFHRAFNEKLFFGSGTQLSVL.

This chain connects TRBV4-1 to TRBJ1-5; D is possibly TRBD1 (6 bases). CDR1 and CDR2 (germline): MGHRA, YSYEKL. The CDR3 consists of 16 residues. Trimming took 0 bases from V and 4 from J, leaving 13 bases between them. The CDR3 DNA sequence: TGCGCCAGCAGCCAAGAGGGAGGGGGTTGGAATCAGCCCCAGCATTTT. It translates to CASSQEGGGWNQPQHF.

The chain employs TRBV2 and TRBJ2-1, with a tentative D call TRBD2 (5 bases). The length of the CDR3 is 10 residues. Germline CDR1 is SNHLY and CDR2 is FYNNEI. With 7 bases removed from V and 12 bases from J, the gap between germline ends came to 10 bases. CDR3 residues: CASIARWQFF. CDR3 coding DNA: TGTGCCAGCATAGCGCGGTGGCAGTTCTTC.